This paragraph covers one TCR beta chain sequence. Assay: immunoSEQ multiplex PCR; the TCRdb copy retains only in-frame clones and omits some. Here the sample spans 200,000 or so clones, about four fifths being singletons. The data derive from a study of cytomegalovirus exposure and HLA in healthy donors. The CDR3 consists of 14 residues. V dropped 4 bases and J dropped 5 bases, with 12 bases sitting between them. Per the germline V gene, CDR1 is SGHDT and CDR2 is YYEEEE. The sequence came from a man between 18 and 29 years old in good health and CMV-seropositive. This chain links TRBV5-6 with TRBJ2-2, with D possibly TRBD2 on 5 matching bases. The source material was PBMCs. CDR3 nucleotide sequence: TGTGCCAGCAGCCCCGGGATCGGAACCGGGGAGCTGTTTTTT. Protein product: CASSPGIGTGELFF.